This record concerns one T cell receptor (beta chain) sequence. Its antigen is currently unknown. This sample is drawn from a study of Ad26.COV2.S vaccination and SARS-CoV-2 variants. Study-wide background: Donor was assigned to the Ad26.COV2.S arm of trial COV1001. General observations from the study: It was found that vaccine and placebo recipients had similar non-spike TCR breadth. The placebo group had lower spike-specific TCR breadth than the vaccine recipients did.

Germline-derived CDR1 and CDR2 are SNHLY and FYNNEI. This CDR3 comprises 13 residues. V lost 5 bases, J lost 8 bases, and 12 bases lay in between. Sample treatment: around 19 received Ad26.COV2.S at low or high dose, single or two shots; roughly 5 received placebo; per-sample allocation not given. Sampling happened 63 days after the first vaccine or placebo injection. Its platform was an Ad26 vector, and its expressed antigen was Wuhan-strain SARS-CoV-2 spike. The protocol was immunoSEQ multiplex PCR, while the TCRdb copy is restricted to in-frame clones and leaves out a portion. The sample comprises roughly 680,000 clones, roughly 90% of which are singletons, and over 1.3% rests with the top ten.

The receptor was derived from a person aged 18 to 59 who received the Ad26.COV2.S COVID-19 vaccine or a placebo. The gene calls are TRBV2 and TRBJ1-4; D is uncertain. The sample here was peripheral blood, taken in a trial of Ad26.COV2.S vaccine versus placebo. In DNA, the CDR3 is TGTGCCAGCAGTCAAAGACAAGGAGAAAAACTGTTTTTT. Translating it yields CASSQRQGEKLFF.